One sample yielded the 6 T cell receptor beta chains listed below, sequenced in a study of blood T cell repertoires in COVID-19. Generated by immunoSEQ multiplex PCR, the TCRdb table keeps only in-frame clones and is missing some. The sample records approximately 350,000 clones, 70% to 90% being singletons. Sequenced material: peripheral blood. The receptors shown here come from a man aged 40-49 years with acute or convalescent COVID-19.

V usage is TRBV5-5 and J usage is TRBJ2-7, with 10 positions matching TRBD1. The CDR3 is 14 residues long. V gave up 4 bases and J gave up 3 bases; unmatched junction bases: 4. The V gene's germline CDR1 is SGHKS and CDR2 YYEKEE (reference sequence). The CDR3 spells CASSPWDRGYEQYF. CDR3 DNA: TGTGCCAGCAGCCCGTGGGACAGGGGCTACGAGCAGTACTTC.

The chain couples TRBV6-5 to TRBJ1-2, with D possibly TRBD1 on 5 matching bases. V was cut by 0 bases and J by 6 bases, with 14 bases left in between. The CDR3 sequence is 15 residues long. Germline values: CDR1 MNHEY, CDR2 SVGAGI. The CDR3 is CASSYSPGGVDGYTF. Written as DNA, the CDR3 is TGTGCCAGCAGTTACTCCCCCGGGGGAGTGGATGGCTACACCTTC.

The V call is TRBV29-1, the J call TRBJ2-7, with 7 bases matching TRBD1. The CDR3 spans 14 residues. CDR1 and CDR2 (germline): SQVTM, ANQGSEA. V was clipped by 6 bases and J by 2 bases; unmatched bases: 10. This CDR3 reads CSVQGGGDAYEQYF. CDR3 coding DNA: TGCAGCGTCCAAGGGGGCGGAGACGCCTACGAGCAGTACTTC.

The chain couples TRBV11-1 to TRBJ2-1; 7 bases match TRBD2. The CDR3 is made up of 15 amino acids. Germline CDR1 SGHAT, CDR2 FQDESV (reference sequence). With 8 bases clipped from V and 7 bases from J, the junction kept 14 bases outside the gene matches. The CDR3 region is CASQRGPGWGNEQFF. DNA of the CDR3: TGTGCCAGCCAGCGGGGACCAGGCTGGGGTAATGAGCAGTTCTTC.

Written as DNA, the CDR3 is TGTGCCTGGAGTAGGGACTCCGCCTACGAGCAGTACTTC. It encodes CAWSRDSAYEQYF. The chain joins TRBV30 to TRBJ2-7; D might be TRBD2 (6 bases). V lost 2 bases and J lost 2, with 10 bases in between. This CDR3 spans 13 amino acids. The germline gives CDR1 GTSNPN, CDR2 SVGIG (reference sequence).

This chain links TRBV3-1 (or the pseudogene TRBV3-2) with TRBJ1-1, with 7 bases lining up with TRBD1. From germline, CDR1 is LGHDT and CDR2 YNNKEL (reference sequence). There are 14 residues in the CDR3. J gave up 6 bases and V 3 bases, and 7 bases lay outside the gene matches. The CDR3 protein is CASSHTDRAAEAFF. As DNA, the CDR3 is TGTGCCAGCAGCCACACAGACAGGGCGGCTGAAGCTTTCTTT.